A single count supports the clone carrying this T cell receptor (beta chain). Germline CDR1 and CDR2: SGHTA and FQGNSA. V lost 1 base to trimming and J lost 4 bases, with 8 bases between them. This CDR3 region has 14 residues. This specimen comes from a study of blood T cell repertoires in COVID-19. The wider study: Collection of acute and convalescent COVID-19 samples took place in the United States, Italy and Spain. The analysed material was cDNA or gDNA that came from T cells, B-cell-depleted T cells, or PBMCs.

Original methodology: By means of reference gene primer amplification, nucleated cell counts were estimated. Using immunoSEQ multiplex PCR, the repertoire was profiled, and TCRdb retains in-frame clones only, with some absent. That table furnishes V, J and clone size, whereas the DNA furnished D and trimming. The sample has more than 150,000 clones, roughly 85% seen once; the top ten hold approximately 26%. Sequencing was done on a sample of peripheral blood. The chain combines TRBV7-2 with TRBJ1-5, with TRBD1 as a possible D gene (6 bases). The TCR was taken from a woman in her 70s with acute or convalescent COVID-19. This chain's CDR3 is CASSLGTVNQPQHF. The CDR3 DNA reads TGTGCCAGCAGCTTAGGGACAGTAAATCAGCCCCAGCATTTT.